The 25 T cell receptor beta chains below come from one sample, sequenced in a study of cytomegalovirus exposure and HLA in healthy donors. Sequencing was performed with immunoSEQ multiplex PCR; in TCRdb, only in-frame clones are kept and a portion is missing. The table has some 86,000 clones, approximately 94% seen once. The sample was PBMCs. The origin of the receptors is a woman aged 25-40 years in good health and CMV-seronegative.

The chain has TRBV25-1 and TRBJ2-4; TRBD1 matches at 7 bases. CDR1 and CDR2 (germline): MGHDK, SYGVNS. The V gene end was trimmed by 4 bases and the J gene end by 0 bases; junction bases not matched to a gene: 3. The CDR3 consists of 15 residues. The CDR3: CASSGQGVAKNIQYF. CDR3 DNA sequence: TGTGCCAGCAGTGGTCAGGGGGTAGCCAAAAACATTCAGTACTTC.

V is TRBV6-4 and J is TRBJ1-2; no clear D. CDR1 and CDR2 (germline): MRHNA, SNTAGT. With 6 bases removed from V and 2 bases from J, the gap between germline ends came to 10 bases. The CDR3 consists of 13 residues. CDR3: CASRSSENYGYTF. The DNA of the CDR3 is TGTGCCAGCAGGTCGAGCGAGAACTATGGCTACACCTTC.

The chain couples TRBV2 to TRBJ2-1, with D perhaps matching TRBD2 (6 bases). The ends were cut back, 6 bases at V and 6 bases at J, with 12 bases in the middle. The CDR3 runs 13 residues. Germline V gene sequence: CDR1 SNHLY, CDR2 FYNNEI. The CDR3 spells CASRTDGGNEQFF. The CDR3 bases are TGTGCCAGCAGGACGGACGGGGGCAATGAGCAGTTCTTC.

This clone was recorded a few times. This chain connects TRBV30 to TRBJ1-1, with a weak D call TRBD1 (6 bases). The CDR3 totals 13 residues. From germline, CDR1 is GTSNPN and CDR2 SVGIG (reference sequence). V shed 4 bases and J shed 2 bases, with 11 bases lying between them. Written as DNA, the CDR3 is TGTGCCTGGATTCGGACAGTTAACACTGAAGCTTTCTTT. Translation gives CAWIRTVNTEAFF.

V and J are TRBV30 and TRBJ2-5; 8 nucleotides line up with TRBD2. CDR1 GTSNPN and CDR2 SVGIG come from the germline V gene (reference sequence). Trimming cost V 2 bases and J 8 bases; bases outside gene matches: 4. The CDR3 contains 12 residues. The CDR3 region has the DNA TGTGCCTGGAGTTCCGGGGGGGTAACCCAGTACTTC. It is translated as CAWSSGGVTQYF.

The chain has TRBV7-3 and TRBJ2-1; 8 nucleotides line up with TRBD2. This CDR3 comprises 13 residues. V shed 8 bases, J shed 8 bases, and the junction held 8 bases outside the gene matches. The germline gives CDR1 SGHTA, CDR2 FQGTGA. The CDR3 here is CASGGRIGDEQFF. The CDR3 DNA follows: TGTGCCAGCGGCGGGAGGATAGGCGATGAGCAGTTCTTC. Together with reference TRBV7-3 and TRBJ2-1, the CDR3 gives the full variable domain: GAGVSQTPSNKVTEKGKYVELRCDPISGHTALYWYRQSLGQGPEFLIYFQGTGAADDSGLPNDRFFAVRPEGSVSTLKIQRTERGDSAVYLCASGGRIGDEQFFGPGTRLTVL.

V gene TRBV4-2 combines with J gene TRBJ1-2; no firm D call. The CDR3 extends over 14 amino acids. Germline V CDR1 and CDR2: LGHNA, YNFKEQ. V lost 4 bases and J lost 5, with 14 bases in between. The CDR3 bases are TGTGCCAGCAGCCTTCCGGAGACGGCTTATGGCTACACCTTC. Amino acid sequence: CASSLPETAYGYTF.

The CDR3 sequence: CASSYSGPGGGGYTF. The CDR3 DNA follows: TGTGCCAGCAGTTACTCGGGACCTGGGGGAGGTGGCTACACCTTC. The chain uses TRBV6-5 and TRBJ1-2, with D possibly being TRBD1 (5 bases). The germline CDR1 and CDR2 sequences are MNHEY and SVGAGI. The ends were cut back, 0 bases at V and 7 bases at J, with 15 bases in the middle. The CDR3 is 15 amino acids.

The J gene is TRBJ2-7, the V gene TRBV19; 9 bases map to TRBD1. The CDR3 contains 14 residues. V gave up 5 bases and J gave up 1 base; unmatched junction bases: 3. CDR1 LNHDA and CDR2 SQIVND come from the germline V gene (reference sequence). The CDR3 here is CASSQQGASYEQYF. DNA of the CDR3: TGTGCCAGTAGTCAACAGGGGGCTTCCTACGAGCAGTACTTC.

The chain uses TRBV19 and TRBJ2-5; no clear D gene. In germline, CDR1 is LNHDA, CDR2 SQIVND (reference sequence). The CDR3 is 13 residues long. Deletions cut 5 bases from V and 1 base from J, with 8 bases between. CDR3 DNA sequence: TGTGCCAGTAGTTGGTCAGTCCAAGAGACCCAGTACTTC. Translation gives CASSWSVQETQYF.

Worth noting for this clone: One end of the junction fails to match germline, which may point to a read error. This chain uses TRBV28 with TRBJ1-3; D may be TRBD1 (5 bases). The V gene's germline CDR1 is MDHEN and CDR2 SYDVKM. The CDR3 runs 16 residues. CDR3 DNA: TGTGCCAGCAGTTTACTTGACAGACAGTCTGGCAACACCATATATTTT. Amino acid sequence: CASSLLDRQSGNTIYF.

The chain couples TRBV28 to TRBJ1-2; 7 nucleotides match TRBD1. V was clipped by 6 bases and J by 5 bases; unmatched bases: 9. Germline assignment: CDR1 MDHEN and CDR2 SYDVKM. The CDR3 is 14 amino acids. The CDR3 sequence is CASSRTGASYGYTF. The CDR3 bases are TGTGCCAGCAGCCGAACAGGGGCGTCATATGGCTACACCTTC.

J is TRBJ2-7 and V is TRBV10-1; 9 nucleotides match TRBD2. CDR3 length: 14 residues. From germline, CDR1 is WNHNN and CDR2 SYGVQD (reference sequence). V lost 7 bases to trimming and J lost 4 bases; unmatched junction nucleotides: 8. The CDR3 is CASMRVAGVYEQYF. The CDR3 DNA follows: TGCGCCAGCATGCGAGTAGCGGGGGTGTACGAGCAGTACTTC.

This sequence joins TRBV6-1 and TRBJ1-2, with D possibly being TRBD1 (5 bases). Germline V lookup: CDR1 MNHNS, CDR2 SASEGT. This CDR3 has 15 amino acids. V shed 4 bases and J shed 1 base, with 13 bases lying between them. CDR3 amino acids: CASSVNQGFNYGYTF. The CDR3 bases are TGTGCCAGCAGTGTTAATCAGGGTTTTAACTATGGCTACACCTTC.

This chain joins TRBV25-1 and TRBJ1-5; 8 bases are shared with TRBD1. Germline CDR1 MGHDK, CDR2 SYGVNS. With V trimmed by 5 bases and J by 6 bases, 6 bases remained unmatched. This CDR3 has 14 amino acids. CDR3: CASSQTGVAQPQHF. CDR3 DNA sequence: TGTGCCAGCAGTCAGACAGGGGTGGCTCAGCCCCAGCATTTT.

The V call is TRBV4-3, the J call TRBJ1-4, with a tentative D call TRBD1 (6 bases). Trimming removed 3 bases at V and 0 bases at J, with 14 bases between. The CDR3 consists of 17 residues. Per germline, CDR1 LGHNA and CDR2 YSLEER. CDR3 loop: CASSQDLGTTTNEKLFF. CDR3 bases: TGCGCCAGCAGCCAGGACCTCGGGACAACAACTAATGAAAAACTGTTTTTT.

This chain connects TRBV7-6 to TRBJ1-4; D is unresolved. Germline values: CDR1 SGHVS, CDR2 FNYEAQ. CDR3 length: 12 amino acids. V shed 2 bases and J shed 7 bases, with 5 bases lying between them. CDR3 residues: CASSLSGEKLFF. In nucleotides, the CDR3 is TGTGCCAGCAGCTTAAGCGGTGAAAAACTGTTTTTT. The full variable domain, rest sourced from reference TRBV7-6 and TRBJ1-4, is GAGVSQSPRYKVTKRGQDVALRCDPISGHVSLYWYRQALGQGPEFLTYFNYEAQQDKSGLPNDRFSAERPEGSISTLTIQRTEQRDSAMYRCASSLSGEKLFFGSGTQLSVL.

The table lists this clone with a few counts. Sequence at one end of the junction differs from germline and may be a read error. This rearrangement joins TRBV7-7 to TRBJ2-7; no firm D call. The germline V gene encodes CDR1 SSHAT and CDR2 FNYEAQ (reference sequence). The length of the CDR3 is 12 residues. CDR3 sequence (DNA): TGTGCTAGCATCGGCCGGAGCTACGAGCAGTACTTC. As protein: CASIGRSYEQYF. Complete variable domain (other parts from reference TRBV7-7 and TRBJ2-7): GAGVSQSPRYKVTKRGQDVTLRCDPISSHATLYWYQQALGQGPEFLTYFNYEAQPDKSGLPSDRFSAERPEGSISTLTIQRTEQRDSAMYRCASIGRSYEQYFGPGTRLTVT.

The chain carries TRBV7-3 and TRBJ2-1; 11 bases match TRBD1. The CDR3 loop spans 18 amino acids. V trimming: 5 bases; J trimming: 5 bases; junction bases outside the gene matches: 14. In germline, CDR1 is SGHTA, CDR2 FQGTGA. The CDR3 coding sequence is TGTGCCAGCAGCCCCACCCCCGGGACAGGGGGTATCCACAATGAGCAGTTCTTC. The encoded protein is CASSPTPGTGGIHNEQFF.

V gene TRBV7-2 combines with J gene TRBJ2-7; unclear D gene. CDR3 length: 14 residues. Looked up from germline, CDR1 is SGHTA and CDR2 is FQGNSA. V was shortened by 4 bases and J by 2 bases, with 12 bases between the two germline ends. The CDR3 spells CASSSRRLTYEQYF. CDR3 nucleotide sequence: TGTGCCAGCAGCTCAAGACGACTGACCTACGAGCAGTACTTC.

The CDR3 reads CAWSDDWGVVDEKLFF. The DNA of the CDR3 is TGTGCCTGGAGTGACGATTGGGGGGTCGTGGATGAAAAACTGTTTTTT. The chain carries TRBV30 and TRBJ1-4; TRBD1 might be the D (5 bases). The germline CDR1 and CDR2 sequences are GTSNPN and SVGIG (reference sequence). Trimming shortened V by 1 base and J by 6 bases, and 18 bases separated the two germline ends. CDR3 length: 16 residues.

This clone was counted once. This chain connects TRBV5-1 to TRBJ2-5, with 7 bases fitting TRBD2. The V gene's germline CDR1 is SGHRS and CDR2 YFSETQ. CDR3 length: 16 residues. After removal of 0 bases from V and 4 bases from J, the junction contained 9 bases not matched to a gene. CDR3 nucleotides: TGCGCCAGCAGCTTGGGAGGCGGGGGAGGAGGAGAGACCCAGTACTTC. It translates to CASSLGGGGGGETQYF.

This chain links TRBV7-2 with TRBJ1-4; a possible D gene is TRBD1 (6 bases). V was pared by 2 bases and J by 2 bases, with 6 bases between. There are 14 residues in the CDR3. Germline values: CDR1 SGHTA, CDR2 FQGNSA. The CDR3 DNA is TGTGCCAGCAGCTTAAGGGGGACTAATGAAAAACTGTTTTTT. It codes for CASSLRGTNEKLFF.

The rearrangement joins TRBV4-2 to TRBJ2-2; a weak D match, TRBD1 (6 bases). Per germline, CDR1 LGHNA and CDR2 YNFKEQ. The length of the CDR3 is 15 residues. V lost 4 bases, J lost 5 bases, and 14 bases lay in between. The CDR3 sequence: CASSRNDRLTGELFF. The CDR3 DNA reads TGTGCCAGCAGCCGAAATGACAGGTTAACCGGGGAGCTGTTTTTT.

The chain links TRBV6-5 to TRBJ2-7; D gene unclear. The CDR3 has 13 residues. CDR1 and CDR2 (germline): MNHEY, SVGAGI. Trimming removed 7 bases from V and 6 bases from J, with 16 bases in between. In DNA, the CDR3 is TGTGCCAGCACCCCCCCTACCGCCGGCGAGCAGTACTTC. Translated: CASTPPTAGEQYF.